In its sample, the clone carrying this T cell receptor (beta chain) was seen a few times. The PCR had 60 Vbeta and 13 Jbeta primers. Generated by immunoSEQ multiplex PCR, the TCRdb table keeps only in-frame clones and is missing some. The sample records 150,000 to 200,000 clones, about 9% being singletons. The sample originates from a study of cytomegalovirus exposure and HLA in healthy donors. Germline CDR1 SGHRS, CDR2 YFSETQ. The CDR3 consists of 15 residues. V was trimmed by 0 bases and J by 6 bases, leaving 16 bases between them. V gene TRBV5-1 combines with J gene TRBJ2-7; D possibly corresponds to TRBD2 (6 bases). The sample comprised PBMCs. The receptor was derived from a woman in her twenties or thirties in good health and CMV-seropositive. CDR3 in amino acids: CASSLGTSRGSEQYF. The CDR3 bases are TGCGCCAGCAGCTTGGGGACGTCGCGGGGCTCCGAGCAGTACTTC.